This entry concerns a single TCR beta chain. This clone is a singleton in its sample. Its antigen target is currently unknown. No quality values exist for individual bases; no much larger clone is one base distant. In light of the paper, this sample's time point label describes: baseline before first vaccination. The vaccinee samples were drawn from two UK trials, COV001 and COV002, one of which was a single-blind randomized controlled phase 2/3 trial testing AZD1222 (ChAdOx1 nCoV-19) in healthy adults. For TCRbeta chain sequencing, PBMC samples were collected from trial participants at day 0 and at day 28 after the second dose. Via the germline V gene, CDR1 is MGHRA and CDR2 YSYEKL. The CDR3 holds 16 amino acids from the cysteine to the phenylalanine. Of all the DNA, just the CDR3 is kept, 48 bases in frame from base 1. The junction shows trimming of 3 bases on V and 4 bases on J, plus 16 bases between the germline ends.

The CDR3 regions of human TCRbeta chains were subjected to immunosequencing. In the paper's pipeline: TCRs in the repertoires were matched against a reference library of SARS-CoV-2-specific TCRs that had been generated with the MIRA antigen-specificity platform. Breadth was defined as the fraction of unique TCRs that were SARS-CoV-2-associated, and depth was defined as the fraction of total T cells that were SARS-CoV-2-associated. Using the MIRA data, every spike-specific TCR was mapped to the spike region that the TCR reacted to and assigned to either a CD4 or a CD8 class. Log10-transformed breadth and depth values were compared by one-way ANOVA with Sidak's multiple comparisons tests. Not all clones reach the TCRdb copy of this immuneACCESS table, which keeps in-frame sequences only. Checked studies attribute under half of the gap to unresolved V genes and leave the rest unexplained. The DNA gave D and trimming, while V, J and clone size come from that table. Here the sample has 90,000 to 100,000 clones; 85% to 90% occur a single time. The ten largest account for 7.5% of the sample.

The data derive from a study of T cell responses to AZD1222 COVID-19 vaccine (dated by TCRdb to the early 2020s). Notes on the research overall: Because spike-specific TCR depth and breadth did not differ between the two schedules, AZD1222 recipients who got a second dose at roughly 4 weeks were pooled with those who got a second dose at roughly 12 weeks. TCR sequencing covered 233 trial participants: some 210 given two doses of AZD1222 and approximately 26 given two doses of MenACWY control vaccine. Trial participants were enrolled into age subgroups of 18-55, 56-69 and 70-plus years, which contained 148, 28 and 57 TCR-sequenced participants, respectively.

What the study reported, not specific to this receptor: The 56-69-year group was small, and its depth increase did not reach significance, likely because of low power. The vaccine-associated CD4 TCRs covered the entire spike protein, and the dominant responses fell in regions 160-218 and 743-854. Reportedly, almost half of the unique spike-specific TCRs recognized epitopes lying outside the regions that are mutated in the B.1.351 and B.1.1.7 variants. After two AZD1222 doses, both the breadth and the depth of spike-specific TCRs were significantly higher than at day 0 and than in MenACWY recipients. Because no samples from the day 14 peak response were available, repertoires could be characterized only after the peak T cell response. Participants were mostly white British and included more females than males, and it was suggested by the authors that clonal diversity may have been underestimated. Conclusions about previously exposed vaccinees were limited because only six AZD1222 recipients were SARS-CoV-2 seropositive at baseline.

Recombination linked TRBV4-1 to TRBJ1-3, with the identity of the D gene unclear. The sequence derives from an adult in good health. This specimen was peripheral blood, taken on day 0 of AZD1222 vaccination. CDR3 protein: CASSQAHGGFGNTIYF. The nucleotides read TGCGCCAGCAGCCAGGCCCACGGTGGGTTCGGAAACACCATATATTTT.